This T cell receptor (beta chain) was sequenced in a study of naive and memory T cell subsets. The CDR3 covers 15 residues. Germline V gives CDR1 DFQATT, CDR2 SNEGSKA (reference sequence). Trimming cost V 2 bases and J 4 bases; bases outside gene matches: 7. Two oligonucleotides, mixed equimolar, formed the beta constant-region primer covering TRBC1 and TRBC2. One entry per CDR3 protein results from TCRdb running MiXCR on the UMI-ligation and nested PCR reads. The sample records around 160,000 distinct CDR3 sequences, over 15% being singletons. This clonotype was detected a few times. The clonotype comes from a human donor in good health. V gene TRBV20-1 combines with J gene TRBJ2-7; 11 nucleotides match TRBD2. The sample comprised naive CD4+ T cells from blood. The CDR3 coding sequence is TGCAGTGCTAGAAACCTACTAGCGGGAGCTTACGAGCAGTACTTC. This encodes CSARNLLAGAYEQYF.